This T cell receptor beta chain emerged from a study of response to subunit inactivated influenza vaccine. Findings and caveats of the study: Authors suggested that a seasonal influenza vaccination recruits few new T cells each time.

This clonotype was counted between two and nine times. Its cognate antigen is unknown. TCRdb itself ran the RT-PCR reads through MiXCR, one entry per CDR3 protein. The sample lists around 580,000 distinct CDR3 sequences; 14% were seen once. After removal of 5 bases from V and 4 bases from J, the junction contained 8 bases not matched to a gene. This CDR3 is built from 16 residues. This specimen was PBMCs from blood, taken 12 days after vaccination. This chain links TRBV12-3 or TRBV12-4 with TRBJ2-6, with TRBD2 identical over 7 bases. The receptor was derived from a man aged 45 to 65 who received an inactivated influenza vaccine. The CDR3 region is CASSRRGVSGANVLTF. The CDR3 DNA follows: TGTGCCAGCAGTCGTCGGGGGGTTTCCGGGGCCAACGTCCTGACTTTC.